These T cell receptor beta chains were read from a single sample in a study of early T cells in non-severe SARS-CoV-2 infection. A single record per CDR3 protein comes from TCRdb applying MiXCR to the 5' RACE reads. In the table there are around 27,000 distinct CDR3 sequences, about 6% of which are singletons. What was sequenced was whole blood. The receptors were gathered from an adult who was a healthcare worker with PCR-confirmed SARS-CoV-2 infection or an uninfected control (not recorded which). Both conserved end residues are part of each CDR3. Each record gives: D gene, J gene, clone size, V gene, CDR3 protein, CDR3 DNA. The D gene is left open where the match is weak. Expanded clones are given a class, and other clones once, few, many or no size at all.

>TRBD2|TRBJ2-1|few|TRBV20-1
CSARLAGGRGEQFF
TGCAGTGCCAGATTAGCGGGAGGGCGGGGTGAGCAGTTCTTC
>.|TRBJ2-7|.|TRBV5-1
CASSLAAASYEQYF
TGCGCCAGCAGCTTGGCCGCAGCCTCCTACGAGCAGTACTTC
>.|TRBJ2-2|many|TRBV2
CASRKGTVHTGELFF
TGTGCCAGCAGGAAAGGGACTGTCCACACCGGGGAGCTGTTTTTT
>.|TRBJ2-7|many|TRBV12-3/TRBV12-4
CASSRTREQYF
TGTGCCAGCAGCCGGACGCGGGAGCAGTACTTC
>.|TRBJ2-1|many|TRBV24-1
CATSDRDLPSYNEQFF
TGTGCCACCAGTGATCGGGACTTACCCTCCTACAATGAGCAGTTCTTC
>.|TRBJ1-1|many|TRBV5-6
CASERRGRGTEAFF
TGTGCCAGCGAGCGGCGGGGGCGAGGGACTGAAGCTTTCTTT
>.|TRBJ2-7|many|TRBV3-1
CASSHAPYEQYF
TGTGCCAGCAGCCATGCCCCCTACGAGCAGTACTTC
>TRBD2|TRBJ2-4|many|TRBV5-1
CASSFTGLAANIQYF
TGCGCCAGCAGCTTTACTGGACTAGCGGCAAACATTCAGTACTTC
>.|TRBJ2-3|many|TRBV3-1
CASSTPGDLHGDTQYF
TGTGCCAGCAGCACCCCGGGGGACCTTCACGGAGATACGCAGTATTTT
>.|TRBJ2-1|many|TRBV7-3
CASSLSGGSSYNEQFF
TGTGCCAGCAGCTTAAGTGGGGGAAGCTCCTACAATGAGCAGTTCTTC
>TRBD1|TRBJ1-5|many|TRBV28
CASSFAPWTGNKQPQHF
TGTGCCAGCAGTTTTGCCCCGTGGACAGGGAATAAGCAGCCCCAGCATTTT
>.|TRBJ1-1|many|TRBV7-2
CASSWGPTNAEAFF
TGTGCCAGCAGCTGGGGACCGACGAACGCTGAAGCTTTCTTT
>.|TRBJ1-6|many|TRBV6-6
CASSYGVSNSPLHF
TGTGCCAGCAGTTACGGGGTCAGCAATTCACCCCTCCACTTT
>TRBD2|TRBJ2-3|many|TRBV11-2
CGFGTSGRLDTQYF
TGTGGATTTGGGACTAGCGGGAGATTAGATACGCAGTATTTT
>.|TRBJ2-1|many|TRBV12-3/TRBV12-4
CASKGPTNEQFF
TGTGCCAGCAAGGGGCCCACTAATGAGCAGTTCTTC
>.|TRBJ2-6|many|TRBV10-3
CAIKGAVAGANVLTF
TGTGCCATCAAAGGGGCAGTGGCTGGGGCCAACGTCCTGACTTTC
>TRBD2|TRBJ2-1|.|TRBV20-1
CSARVLAGYNEQFF
TGCAGTGCTAGAGTACTAGCGGGATACAATGAGCAGTTCTTC
>.|TRBJ2-7|many|TRBV11-2
CASSFLWEVNEQYF
TGTGCCAGCAGCTTCCTCTGGGAAGTGAACGAGCAGTACTTC
>.|TRBJ1-5|.|TRBV3-1
CASSQDGTSGYQPQHF
TGTGCCAGCAGCCAAGATGGAACAAGCGGGTATCAGCCCCAGCATTTT
>.|TRBJ1-1|few|TRBV2
CASSRDHRVLWTEAFF
TGTGCCAGCAGTCGCGATCACAGGGTCCTTTGGACTGAAGCTTTCTTT
>TRBD2|TRBJ2-5|many|TRBV7-9
CSSQGLAGIQETQYF
TGCTCTTCACAGGGACTAGCGGGAATCCAAGAGACCCAGTACTTC
>.|TRBJ2-1|many|TRBV7-7
CASSPWGPNNEQFF
TGTGCTAGCAGCCCCTGGGGACCGAACAATGAGCAGTTCTTC
>.|TRBJ1-6|many|TRBV9
CASSATTVAPLHF
TGTGCCAGCAGCGCTACGACAGTGGCTCCCCTCCACTTT
>TRBD1|TRBJ1-6|few|TRBV15
CATSRDAGTGGSPLHF
TGTGCCACCAGCAGAGATGCCGGGACAGGGGGATCACCCCTCCACTTT
>TRBD2|TRBJ2-7|many|TRBV19
CASSRLAGGVYEQYF
TGTGCCAGTAGTAGGTTAGCGGGAGGTGTCTACGAGCAGTACTTC
>.|TRBJ2-6|many|TRBV6-5
CASSYATSSGANVLTF
TGTGCCAGCAGTTATGCCACCAGCTCTGGGGCCAACGTCCTGACTTTC
>.|TRBJ2-3|few|TRBV15
CATSREFPGLPPSDTQYF
TGTGCCACCAGCAGGGAATTCCCGGGACTCCCTCCTTCAGATACGCAGTATTTT
>.|TRBJ2-2|many|TRBV15
CATSEGVKGGELFF
TGTGCCACCAGCGAGGGGGTAAAGGGCGGGGAGCTGTTTTTT
>TRBD1|TRBJ1-5|many|TRBV18
CASSPPGGYNQPQHF
TGTGCCAGCTCACCACCAGGGGGCTACAATCAGCCCCAGCATTTT
>.|TRBJ2-4|many|TRBV3-1
CASSLGLEGIQYF
TGTGCCAGCAGCCTGGGACTGGAGGGCATTCAGTACTTC
>.|TRBJ2-7|.|TRBV12-5
CASGLSHHSSSYEQYF
TGTGCTAGTGGTTTGTCCCACCACTCTTCCTCCTACGAGCAGTACTTC
>.|TRBJ2-7|many|TRBV28
CASSPLWGVTYEQYF
TGTGCCTCCAGTCCCCTTTGGGGGGTAACCTACGAGCAGTACTTC
>.|TRBJ1-1|many|TRBV20-1
CSARVLNTEAFF
TGCAGTGCGCGGGTGTTGAACACTGAAGCTTTCTTT